The clone carrying this TCR beta chain occurred a few times. These data are taken from a study of beta chain features in type 1 diabetes. All of the isolated RNA was reverse transcribed, so expressed TCRB transcripts were sequenced. The assay was immunoSEQ multiplex PCR, and TCRdb's table has in-frame clones only and misses some. The top ten hold approximately 1.4% of the sample, which has 130,000 to 150,000 clones, less than 8.5% seen once. The authors obtained over 98% purity in all sorted populations. Germline V gives CDR1 GTSNPN, CDR2 SVGIG (reference sequence). This CDR3 spans 17 amino acids. V was clipped by 0 bases and J by 1 base; unmatched bases: 6.

This TCR derives from a woman in her thirties in good health. The material sequenced was central memory CD4+ T cells from blood. The chain carries TRBV30 and TRBJ1-1, with 12 positions matching TRBD1. The CDR3 bases are TGTGCCTGGAGTGTACGGGACAGGGGGCTTTCGAACACTGAAGCTTTCTTT. Residues: CAWSVRDRGLSNTEAFF.